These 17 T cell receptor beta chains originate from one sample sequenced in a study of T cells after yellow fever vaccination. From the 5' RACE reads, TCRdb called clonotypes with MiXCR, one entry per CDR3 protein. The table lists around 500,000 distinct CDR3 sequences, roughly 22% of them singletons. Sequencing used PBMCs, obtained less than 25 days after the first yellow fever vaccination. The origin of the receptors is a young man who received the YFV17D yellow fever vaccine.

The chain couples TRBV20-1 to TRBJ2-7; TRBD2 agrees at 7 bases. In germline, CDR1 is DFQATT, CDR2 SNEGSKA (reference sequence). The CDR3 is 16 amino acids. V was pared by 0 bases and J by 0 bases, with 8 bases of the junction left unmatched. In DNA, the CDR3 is TGCAGTGCTAGAGATCCGAAGCGGGGAACCTCCTACGAGCAGTACGTC. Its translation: CSARDPKRGTSYEQYV.

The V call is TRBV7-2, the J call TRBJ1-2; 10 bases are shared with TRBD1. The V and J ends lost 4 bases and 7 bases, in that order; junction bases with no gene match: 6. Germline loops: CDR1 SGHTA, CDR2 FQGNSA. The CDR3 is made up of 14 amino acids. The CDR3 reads CASSSYGTGVGYTF. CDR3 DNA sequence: TGTGCCAGCAGCTCCTACGGGACAGGGGTTGGCTACACCTTC.

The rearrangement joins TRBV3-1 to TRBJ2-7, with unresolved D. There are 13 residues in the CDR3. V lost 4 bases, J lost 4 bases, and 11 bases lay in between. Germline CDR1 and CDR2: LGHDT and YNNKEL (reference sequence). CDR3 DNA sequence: TGTGCCAGCAGCCGTGCAGGAAATTACGAGCAGTACTTC. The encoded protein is CASSRAGNYEQYF.

CDR3 nucleotide sequence: TGTGCCAGGGACCTCGGGAGACTAGACGGACGAGAGACCCAGTACTTC. The encoded protein is CARDLGRLDGRETQYF. The chain combines TRBV5-6 with TRBJ2-5, with a weak D call TRBD2 (6 bases). This CDR3 is 16 amino acids long. V gave up 8 bases and J gave up 4 bases, with 24 bases separating them. Per the germline V gene, CDR1 is SGHDT and CDR2 is YYEEEE.

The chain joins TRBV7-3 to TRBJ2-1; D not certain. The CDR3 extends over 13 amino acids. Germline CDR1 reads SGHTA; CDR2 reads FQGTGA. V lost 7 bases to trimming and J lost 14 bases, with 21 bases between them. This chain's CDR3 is CASTLTPNTKKFF. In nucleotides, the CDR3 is TGTGCCAGCACCTTGACACCCAATACGAAAAAGTTCTTC.

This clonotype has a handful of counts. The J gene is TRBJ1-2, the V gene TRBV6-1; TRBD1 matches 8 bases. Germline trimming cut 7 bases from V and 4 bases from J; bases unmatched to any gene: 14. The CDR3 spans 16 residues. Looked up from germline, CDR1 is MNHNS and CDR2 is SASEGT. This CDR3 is CASISQKGDRSYGYTF. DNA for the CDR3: TGTGCCAGCATCTCCCAGAAGGGGGACAGGAGCTATGGCTACACCTTC.

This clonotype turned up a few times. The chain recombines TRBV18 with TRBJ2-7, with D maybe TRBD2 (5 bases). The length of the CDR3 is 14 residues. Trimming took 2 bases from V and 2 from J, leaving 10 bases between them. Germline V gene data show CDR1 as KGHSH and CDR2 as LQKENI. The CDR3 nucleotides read TGTGCCAGCTCACCAGGTGGAGGTACCTACGAGCAGTACGTC. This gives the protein CASSPGGGTYEQYV.

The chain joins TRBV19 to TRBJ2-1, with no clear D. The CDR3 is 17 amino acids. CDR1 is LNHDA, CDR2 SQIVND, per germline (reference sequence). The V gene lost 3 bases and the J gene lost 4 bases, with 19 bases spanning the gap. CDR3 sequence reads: CASSIYQKTTYYNEQFF. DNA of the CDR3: TGTGCCAGTAGTATTTATCAGAAAACGACGTATTACAATGAGCAGTTCTTC.

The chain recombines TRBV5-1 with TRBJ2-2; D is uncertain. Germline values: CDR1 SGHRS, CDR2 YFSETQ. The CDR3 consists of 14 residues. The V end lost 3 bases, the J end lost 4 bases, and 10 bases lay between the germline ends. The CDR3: CASSSQDGTGELFF. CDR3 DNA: TGCGCCAGCAGCTCCCAGGACGGCACCGGGGAGCTGTTTTTT. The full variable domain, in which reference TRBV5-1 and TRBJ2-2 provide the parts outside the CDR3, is KAGVTQTPRYLIKTRGQQVTLSCSPISGHRSVSWYQQTPGQGLQFLFEYFSETQRNKGNFPGRFSGRQFSNSRSEMNVSTLELGDSALYLCASSSQDGTGELFFGEGSRLTVL.

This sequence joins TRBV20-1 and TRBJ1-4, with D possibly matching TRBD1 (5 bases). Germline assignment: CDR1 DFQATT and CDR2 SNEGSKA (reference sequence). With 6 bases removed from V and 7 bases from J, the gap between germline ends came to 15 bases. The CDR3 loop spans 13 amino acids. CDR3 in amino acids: CSASGGNGEKLFF. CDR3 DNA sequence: TGCAGTGCCAGCGGGGGTAACGGTGAAAAACTGTTTTTT.

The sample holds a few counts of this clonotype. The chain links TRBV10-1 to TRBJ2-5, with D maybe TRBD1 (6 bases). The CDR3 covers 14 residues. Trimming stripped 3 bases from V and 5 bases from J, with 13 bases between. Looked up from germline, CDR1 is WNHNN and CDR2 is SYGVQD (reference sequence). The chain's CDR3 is CASSEWGHGETQYF. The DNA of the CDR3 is TGCGCCAGCAGTGAATGGGGGCACGGCGAGACCCAGTACTTC.

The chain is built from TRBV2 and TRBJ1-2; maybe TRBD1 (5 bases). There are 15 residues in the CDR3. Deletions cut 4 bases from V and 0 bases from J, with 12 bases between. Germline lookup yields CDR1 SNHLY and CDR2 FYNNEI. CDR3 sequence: CASSVSGLANYGYTF. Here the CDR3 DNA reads TGTGCCAGCAGTGTTTCGGGACTCGCTAACTATGGCTACACCTTC.

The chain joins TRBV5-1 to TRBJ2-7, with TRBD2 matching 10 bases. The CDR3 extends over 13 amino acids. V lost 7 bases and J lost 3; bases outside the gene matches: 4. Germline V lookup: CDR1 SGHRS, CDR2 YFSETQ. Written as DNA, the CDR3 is TGCGCCAGCTCCGGGACTAGCGACTACGAGCAGTACTTC. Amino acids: CASSGTSDYEQYF. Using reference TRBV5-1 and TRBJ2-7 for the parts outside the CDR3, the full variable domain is KAGVTQTPRYLIKTRGQQVTLSCSPISGHRSVSWYQQTPGQGLQFLFEYFSETQRNKGNFPGRFSGRQFSNSRSEMNVSTLELGDSALYLCASSGTSDYEQYFGPGTRLTVT.

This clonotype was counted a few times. This CDR3 reads CASSSTGTAGTDTQYF. Written as DNA, the CDR3 is TGTGCCAGCAGCTCAACCGGGACAGCAGGAACAGATACGCAGTATTTT. J is TRBJ2-3 and V is TRBV7-2; 7 nucleotides agree with TRBD1. The CDR3 length is 16 residues. The trim removed 4 bases at V and 3 bases at J, leaving 10 bases unmatched. Germline values: CDR1 SGHTA, CDR2 FQGNSA.

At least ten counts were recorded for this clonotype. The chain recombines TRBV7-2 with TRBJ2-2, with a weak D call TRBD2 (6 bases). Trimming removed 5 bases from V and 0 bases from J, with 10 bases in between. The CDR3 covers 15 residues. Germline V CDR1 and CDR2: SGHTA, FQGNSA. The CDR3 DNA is TGTGCCAGCAGCCGAGGAGGGGCGAACACCGGGGAGCTGTTTTTT. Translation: CASSRGGANTGELFF.

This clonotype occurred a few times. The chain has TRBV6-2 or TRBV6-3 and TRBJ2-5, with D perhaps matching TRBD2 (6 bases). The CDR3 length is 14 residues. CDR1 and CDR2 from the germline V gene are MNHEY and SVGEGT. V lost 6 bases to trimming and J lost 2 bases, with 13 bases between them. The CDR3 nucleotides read TGTGCCAGCAGAACTCTGGCGGGACAAGAGACCCAGTACTTC. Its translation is CASRTLAGQETQYF.

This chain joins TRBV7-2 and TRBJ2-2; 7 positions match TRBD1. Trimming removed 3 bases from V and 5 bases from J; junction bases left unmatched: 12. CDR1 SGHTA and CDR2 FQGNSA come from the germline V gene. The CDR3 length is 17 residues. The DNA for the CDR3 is TGTGCCAGCAGCTTTGGGGACAGAAGGGCCGGGACCGGGGAGCTGTTTTTT. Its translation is CASSFGDRRAGTGELFF.